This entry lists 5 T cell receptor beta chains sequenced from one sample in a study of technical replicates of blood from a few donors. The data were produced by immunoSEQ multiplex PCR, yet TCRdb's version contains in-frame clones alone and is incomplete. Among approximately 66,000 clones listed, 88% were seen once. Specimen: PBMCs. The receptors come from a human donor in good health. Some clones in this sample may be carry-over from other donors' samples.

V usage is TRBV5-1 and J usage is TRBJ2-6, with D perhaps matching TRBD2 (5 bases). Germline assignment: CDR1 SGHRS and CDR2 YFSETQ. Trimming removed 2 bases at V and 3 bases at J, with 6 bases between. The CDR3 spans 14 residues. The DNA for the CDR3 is TGCGCCAGCAGCTTCGGGGATGGGGCCAACGTCCTGACTTTC. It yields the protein CASSFGDGANVLTF.

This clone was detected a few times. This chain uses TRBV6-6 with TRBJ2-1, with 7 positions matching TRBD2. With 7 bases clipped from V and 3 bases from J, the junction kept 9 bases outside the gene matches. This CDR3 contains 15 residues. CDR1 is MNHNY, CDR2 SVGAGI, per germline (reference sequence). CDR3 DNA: TGTGCCAGCATCCCGGACCAGCGGGGCTACAATGAGCAGTTCTTC. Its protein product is CASIPDQRGYNEQFF.

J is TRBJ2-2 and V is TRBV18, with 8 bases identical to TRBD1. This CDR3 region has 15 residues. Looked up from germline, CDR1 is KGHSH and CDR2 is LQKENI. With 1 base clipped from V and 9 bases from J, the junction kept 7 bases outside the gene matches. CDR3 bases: TGTGCCAGCTCACCACGCGGACAGGGAAGACGGGAGCTGTTTTTT. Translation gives CASSPRGQGRRELFF.

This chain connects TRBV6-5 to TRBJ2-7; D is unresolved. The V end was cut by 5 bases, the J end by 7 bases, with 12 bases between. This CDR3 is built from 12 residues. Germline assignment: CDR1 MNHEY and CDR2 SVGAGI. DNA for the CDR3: TGTGCCAGCAGTGTGCAGCAGGAAGAGCAGTACTTC. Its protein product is CASSVQQEEQYF.

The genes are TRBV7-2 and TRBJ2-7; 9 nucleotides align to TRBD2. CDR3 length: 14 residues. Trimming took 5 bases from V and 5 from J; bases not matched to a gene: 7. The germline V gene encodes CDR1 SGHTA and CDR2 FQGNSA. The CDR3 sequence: CASSRGSGRDEQYF. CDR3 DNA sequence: TGTGCCAGCAGCAGAGGTAGCGGGAGAGACGAGCAGTACTTC.